What follows describes a single T cell receptor beta chain. The specificity of this receptor is unknown. The junction and the germline gene differ at one end; a read error may be behind it. In total, roughly 670 healthy bone marrow donors made up the cohort. At the time of sampling, every cohort member was nominally healthy, though immune exposures that went unrecorded were likely present. The donor tested CMV seropositive, placing the donor among the 289 seropositive members of the cohort. A peripheral blood sample was collected from each donor, and TCR beta sequencing was performed on peripheral blood mononuclear cells. The Qiagen DNeasy Blood Extraction Kit was used to extract genomic DNA from the blood cell samples. The data are from a study of cytomegalovirus exposure and HLA in healthy donors listed by TCRdb under 2017. Background for the entire study: An earlier analysis of fewer than 750 of the donors reported about 260 Gb of sequence data and some 110 million unique TCR beta sequences obtained from about 200 million T cells. Alongside the repertoire data, information on donor age, sex, ethnicity and CMV serostatus was compiled. Of the 398 genotyped donors, 65% to 90% fell in the genetic ancestry cluster associated with self-reported Caucasian donors. To predict cytomegalovirus infection status, the study brought together high-throughput TCR immunosequencing, statistical association of individual TCRs with disease status, and machine learning. A later genetic analysis used genome-wide SNP genotypes for about 60% of the roughly 700 donors, treating that subset as a discovery cohort. On average, 235,054 unique TCR beta nucleotide sequences were sequenced per donor among more than 350 genotyped donors of the cohort, with about 19% of those sequences being non-productive. Typing coverage varied by locus: roughly 620-640 donors for A, B, C, DRB1 and DQB1; more than 500 for DQA1; more than 600 for DPA1; roughly 470 for DPB1. In addition to the first cohort of roughly 670 subjects, a separate validation cohort of 120 different subjects was used. The later analysis used no new phenotypic data to find candidate immune exposures, relying instead on TCR beta sequences and their occurrence across donors. About five DR-DQ haplotypes were treated as single units for association and clustering because of strong linkage in the cohort. An early release covering approximately 600 HLA-typed donors comprised about 300 gigabases of sequencing data and tens of millions of unique TCR sequences. Every discovery cohort repertoire had been produced on one sequencing platform. An earlier analysis of about 620 of the donors applied high-throughput TCR beta sequencing to assess whether each TCR beta V gene segment acted as functional or pseudogenic. A later analysis re-examined previously published TCR beta repertoires from roughly 720 donors and added high-resolution HLA genotyping to investigate patterns of TCR occurrence. The T cell repertoires of around 670 subjects were profiled by immunosequencing and related to cytomegalovirus serostatus. HLA typing covered class I and class II loci at four-digit resolution. The study was designed to test whether signatures of past pathogen exposure could be identified by cataloging public T cell receptors.

Library preparation was by the immunoSEQ multiplex PCR assay. For the multiplex PCR, a mixture combining 60 forward primers for TCR Vbeta segments and 13 reverse primers for TCR Jbeta segments was used. The CDR3 region of rearranged TCR beta genes was amplified from genomic DNA by a multiplex PCR assay. The amplified TCR beta libraries were sequenced on the Illumina HiSeq System as 87-base-pair reads. In the authors' own workflow: A later analysis tallied roughly 76 million unique TCR beta chains across the 650 to 750 repertoires, and some 10 million of those chains were shared by two or more donors. A nearest-neighbor algorithm error-corrected the raw reads and collapsed the reads into unique sequences, merging closely related sequences to remove PCR and sequencing errors. To assign V, D and J gene segments, CDR3 sequences were aligned to IMGT reference sequences. Each retained sequence needed at least a six-nucleotide match to both a V gene segment and a J gene segment. Rearrangements were called productive when the CDR3 lacked stop codons and stayed in frame with V and J; all others were non-productive. Following IMGT convention, CDR3 was defined as the stretch from the second conserved V-encoded cysteine to the conserved J-encoded phenylalanine. The earlier analysis of some 600 of the donors excluded sequences that lacked an unambiguous match to a single V gene segment. An earlier analysis of roughly 590 of the donors called V segments functional above 56.7% productive rearrangements and segregating when the between-donor standard deviation exceeded 5%. A statistical classification framework was built for diagnosing cytomegalovirus status from the catalog of TCR beta chain sequences. A later analysis assigned V and J genes by comparing TCR nucleotide sequences with IMGT/GENE-DB human TR gene sequences. In a later analysis, CDR3 sequences and most-parsimonious VDJ recombination scenarios were assigned using the TCRdist pipeline. In a later analysis, every TCR beta chain was defined by the combination of its CDR3 amino acid sequence and its V-gene family, and reads without a unique V-gene family were dropped. As a way to deal with suspected cross-contamination and a sequencing artifact, a later analysis dropped roughly 620 nucleotide sequences that were highly shared and had low generation probability. In a later analysis, a clonal expansion index was calculated for each public chain from normalized within-repertoire ranks of inferred template counts. Generation probabilities in a later analysis came from a VDJ recombination model fitted to out-of-frame rearrangements, and those results were checked against IGoR. Hypergeometric tests were used in a later analysis to score TCR-TCR, TCR-HLA and TCR-CMV co-occurrence, with a repertoire-size bias correction applied to the TCR pairs. False discovery rates were estimated in a later analysis by permuting HLA or CMV assignments 20 times. In a later analysis, co-occurring TCRs were grouped with DBSCAN, and TCRdist sequence similarity was added when clustering was performed within HLA-allele-positive subsets. For co-occurrence clustering, repertoires with fewer than 30,000 or more than 120,000 public chains were excluded, along with roughly 5 repertoires with anomalous nucleotide sharing. TCRdb limited this immuneACCESS table to in-frame rearrangements with V and J called. A share of clones is missing; checked studies link under half to unresolved V genes, and the rest is unexplained. V and J calls plus clone size are reproduced from that table; the DNA served to infer D and trimming. For this sample the table gives around 160,000 clones, of which approximately 79% were detected only once. The ten largest make up roughly an eighth of the sample.

Broader findings and caveats from the paper: Linkage disequilibrium might explain the correlated functional status among segregating V segments, but an unknown experimental factor could not be ruled out. The study gave a list of some 150 TCR beta chains associated with cytomegalovirus. The 87-base-pair reads could not distinguish some IMGT-functional V segments, including TRBV6-2 and TRBV6-3, so those segments were excluded. Presence/absence analyses assumed roughly uniform sequencing depth across donors, an assumption that may not hold. A further reported finding was that TCR beta sequences accurately predicted the HLA-A and HLA-B alleles for most subjects in the first cohort. Because some donors lacked HLA typing at each locus, the association tests relied only on the typed subset. In an earlier analysis of around 600 of the donors, most TCR beta V segments were observed in productive rearrangements about 87% or about 30% of the time, broadly matching IMGT annotations. Most TCR sequences were observed very rarely across donors, whereas some public TCRs were present in many individuals. A later analysis reported that several top co-occurrence clusters appeared linked to parvovirus B19, influenza, CMV and Epstein-Barr virus. CMV serostatus was the only immune exposure information available for the cohort. In this cohort, only TCR beta chains were sequenced, and detectable features were limited by the absence of alpha or paired-chain data. Specific HLA alleles were associated with 15,000 to 20,000 TCR beta sequences at a false discovery rate of 0.05 in a later analysis. The sequencing pipeline was judged likely to have produced a cluster of highly shared sequence variants as a technical artifact. In both the original and validation cohorts, the classifier was reported to diagnose cytomegalovirus status with high specificity and sensitivity. A later analysis found that HLA-associated TCR beta chains were more clonally expanded and had lower generation probabilities than equally common non-associated chains. Because counts were too low, 15 to 20 rarely observed V segments, including chromosome 9 orphons, were excluded from the earlier analysis of about 500 of the donors. Most CMV-associated TCR beta chains appeared to be HLA-restricted in a later analysis, and the HLA associations seemed to be driven largely by CMV exposure. A later genetic analysis associated a missense DCLRE1C variant with V-gene and J-gene trimming of TCR beta chains, and an independent cohort replicated the association. The authors suggested that the approach could potentially be extended to other disease states and immunological phenotypes. When HLA alleles, especially DR and DQ, strongly co-occurred, attributing TCR associations to individual alleles was difficult. Compared with the approximately 700-donor mean, donors in an Asian-associated ancestry cluster had fewer N-insertions in productive TCRs, according to a later genetic analysis. In vitro tests confirmed that a few of the cytomegalovirus-associated TCR beta chains recognize cytomegalovirus antigens. A later analysis found that TCR association rates varied across HLA loci, with DRB1 alleles showing the most associated TCRs and HLA-C alleles the fewest.

Measured from the cysteine to the phenylalanine, the CDR3 is 15 residues long. The only DNA kept is the CDR3, 45 bases in frame from the first base. CDR1 and CDR2, looked up from the germline V gene (reference sequence), are SEHNR and FQNEAQ. The sequence derives from a man aged 45-65 years in good health and CMV-seropositive. The sequenced sample consisted of PBMCs. Recombination connected TRBV7-9 to TRBJ1-1; 9 central nucleotides agree with TRBD1. The CDR3 region: CSSSSSGTGYTEAFF. The nucleotide sequence is TGTTCCAGCAGCTCATCCGGGACAGGGTACACTGAAGCTTTCTTT.